This is a list of T cell receptor beta chains from one sample in a study of T cell responses to AZD1222 COVID-19 vaccine. This table comes from immunoSEQ multiplex PCR, and its TCRdb copy is limited to in-frame clones, with some not included. The sample has 75,000 to 95,000 clones, roughly 85% seen once. Source: peripheral blood, taken 28 days after the second AZD1222 dose. Receptors were obtained from an adult who received the AZD1222 COVID-19 vaccine. Each CDR3 is given with its conserved first and last residue. D genes are given only for firm matches. Clone size is not always given. Where it is, it says once, few, many or a class for expanded clones.

clone size,V gene,J gene,D gene,CDR3 DNA,CDR3 protein
NA,TRBV7-9,TRBJ2-3,TRBD2,TGTGCCAGGAGCGGGGGGGACACAGATACGCAGTATTTT,CARSGGDTDTQYF
NA,TRBV25-1,TRBJ2-7,NA,TGTGCCAGCAGTGAACAGGGCTACGAGCAGTACTTC,CASSEQGYEQYF
NA,TRBV7-2,TRBJ2-7,NA,TGTGCCAGCAGCATGACAGCCCTATACGAGCAGTACTTC,CASSMTALYEQYF
NA,TRBV15,TRBJ1-1,TRBD1,TGTGCCACCAGCAGAGTCAGGGGGTTGTACACTGAAGCTTTCTTT,CATSRVRGLYTEAFF
NA,TRBV4-3,TRBJ2-7,TRBD1,TGCGCCAGCAGCCCCTTTTCCCCGGGACAGGGGGTATACGAGCAGTACTTC,CASSPFSPGQGVYEQYF
NA,TRBV19,TRBJ2-5,NA,TGTGCCAGTAGTATTAATACAGGGATCCAAGAGACCCAGTACTTC,CASSINTGIQETQYF
NA,TRBV18,TRBJ1-2,TRBD1,TGTGCCAGCTCACCGGACAGGGACAATGGCTACACCTTC,CASSPDRDNGYTF
few,TRBV20-1,TRBJ1-4,TRBD1,TGCAGTGCTGGGACAGGGGAAAAACTGTTTTTT,CSAGTGEKLFF
NA,TRBV29-1,TRBJ1-3,NA,TGCAGCGTTGTTGGCACCACCGGGCGGTCTGGAAACACCATATATTTT,CSVVGTTGRSGNTIYF
NA,TRBV5-4,TRBJ1-3,NA,TGTGCCAGCAGCTTGAACAGGGCATCTGGAAACACCATATATTTT,CASSLNRASGNTIYF
NA,TRBV7-8,TRBJ1-1,NA,TGTGCCAGCAGCCCCGGGGTCCTCGCGGCGGGAGAAGCTTTCTTT,CASSPGVLAAGEAFF
NA,TRBV6-5,TRBJ2-5,TRBD2,TGTGCCAGCAGTCTCTTAGCGGGGCGGCAAGAGACCCAGTACTTC,CASSLLAGRQETQYF
NA,TRBV14,TRBJ2-1,NA,TGTGCCAGCAGCCCGTTGGCGGGGGAGCAGTTCTTC,CASSPLAGEQFF
NA,TRBV2,TRBJ1-2,NA,TGTGCCATTCCGGAGTCATTGGGCGGTGGCTACACCTTC,CAIPESLGGGYTF
NA,TRBV30,TRBJ1-2,TRBD1,TGTGCCTGGAGTTCAGGGGGGCAGCTCTATGGCTACACCTTC,CAWSSGGQLYGYTF
NA,TRBV3-1/TRBV3-2,TRBJ1-4,NA,TGTGCCAGCAGCGTAATCCCCAGCGGAGCGGTTGAAAAACTGTTTTTT,CASSVIPSGAVEKLFF
NA,TRBV5-4,TRBJ2-7,TRBD1,TGTGCCAGCAGCCCAGGCCGGGACAGAATTTACGAGCAGTACTTC,CASSPGRDRIYEQYF
NA,TRBV25-1,TRBJ2-1,TRBD1,TGTGCCAGCAGTGGATCGGGACAGTACAATGAGCAGTTCTTC,CASSGSGQYNEQFF
NA,TRBV19,TRBJ1-2,TRBD1,TGTGCCAGTAGTCAGAAGGGACAGCACCCGACGGATGGCTACACCTTC,CASSQKGQHPTDGYTF
NA,TRBV28,TRBJ1-2,NA,TGTGCCAGCAGTATCCTAGGCCAGCGTTATGGCTACACCTTC,CASSILGQRYGYTF
NA,TRBV5-4,TRBJ2-7,TRBD1,TGTGCCAGCAGCTTGGGGACAGGGGCCTACGAGCAGTACTTC,CASSLGTGAYEQYF
NA,TRBV6-6,TRBJ1-6,NA,TGTGCCAGCAGTGCCGGCGGGACCAATAATTCACCCCTCCACTTT,CASSAGGTNNSPLHF
once,TRBV19,TRBJ1-2,TRBD1,TGTGCCAGTAGTCCTACGGGACAGGGAGGCTATGGCTACACCTTC,CASSPTGQGGYGYTF
NA,TRBV7-9,TRBJ2-7,TRBD1,TGTGCCGGGGGGACAGGCAACTCCTACGAGCAGTACTTC,CAGGTGNSYEQYF
NA,TRBV7-8,TRBJ1-1,TRBD1,TGTGCCAGCAGCCTATGGACAGGGGGAGCTTTCTTT,CASSLWTGGAFF
NA,TRBV28,TRBJ1-2,NA,TGTGCCAGCAGTTTAACCGGGGACTATGGCTACACCTTC,CASSLTGDYGYTF
NA,TRBV20-1,TRBJ2-7,NA,TGCAGTGCTAGCTCCTCCTCCGAGCAGTACTTC,CSASSSSEQYF
NA,TRBV19,TRBJ1-1,NA,TGTGCCAGTAGTATAGTGGGGAGAGGTAACACTGAAGCTTTCTTT,CASSIVGRGNTEAFF
NA,TRBV27,TRBJ1-2,TRBD1,TGTGCCAGCAAGACCGAGACAGGGGTTTATGGCTACACCTTC,CASKTETGVYGYTF
NA,TRBV5-6,TRBJ2-7,NA,TGTGCCAGCAGCTCGCCCCCGGGCAGGGGTTACGAGCAGTACTTC,CASSSPPGRGYEQYF
NA,TRBV18,TRBJ2-5,NA,TGTGCCAGCTCACCCCCATTACAAGAGACCCAGTACTTC,CASSPPLQETQYF
NA,TRBV18,TRBJ2-3,NA,TGTGCCAGCTCACCTCGGGACGGAAGCACAGATACGCAGTATTTT,CASSPRDGSTDTQYF
NA,TRBV3-1/TRBV3-2,TRBJ2-2,TRBD2,TGTGCCAGCAGCCAAGTAGGGACTATTTTCATCGGGGAGCTGTTTTTT,CASSQVGTIFIGELFF
NA,TRBV7-3,TRBJ2-5,TRBD1,TGTGCCAGCAGCCCGACAGGGGTTGGCCAAGAGACCCAGTACTTC,CASSPTGVGQETQYF
NA,TRBV15,TRBJ1-1,NA,TGTGCCACCAGCAGAGAATGGTCGACTGAAGCTTTCTTT,CATSREWSTEAFF
NA,TRBV6-5,TRBJ2-1,NA,TGTGCCAGCAGTTACCCACCCAATGAGCAGTTCTTC,CASSYPPNEQFF
NA,TRBV7-9,TRBJ1-3,NA,TGTGCCAGCAGCTTAGGGGCAGCTGGAAACACCATATATTTT,CASSLGAAGNTIYF
NA,TRBV7-7,TRBJ2-2,TRBD2,TGTGCTAGCAGCTTAGAAGCGGGACGGTACACCGGGGAGCTGTTTTTT,CASSLEAGRYTGELFF
NA,TRBV12-5,TRBJ1-3,NA,TGTGCTAGTGCGGTAGGACAGAGCTCTGGAAACACCATATATTTT,CASAVGQSSGNTIYF
NA,TRBV7-9,TRBJ1-2,NA,TGTGCCAGCAGCACCGGTGGGAGAAACTATGGCTACACCTTC,CASSTGGRNYGYTF
NA,TRBV24-1,TRBJ2-1,TRBD2,TGTGCCACCAGTGATTCCGCGGGGGGGTCTAGGGAGCAGTTCTTC,CATSDSAGGSREQFF
once,TRBV7-9,TRBJ2-7,NA,NA,CASSFGGGTASEPYF
NA,TRBV28,TRBJ1-5,TRBD1,TGTGCCAGCAGTGGGACAGGGGGCCTATTAAGCAATCAGCCCCAGCATTTT,CASSGTGGLLSNQPQHF
NA,TRBV3-1/TRBV3-2,TRBJ2-2,NA,TGTGCCAGCAGCCAAGCGGGGGTAATGAGCACCGGGGAGCTGTTTTTT,CASSQAGVMSTGELFF
once,TRBV6-5,TRBJ1-2,NA,TGTGCCAGCAGTAACGCCGGGACGGGGTATGGCTACACCTTC,CASSNAGTGYGYTF
NA,TRBV2,TRBJ2-5,TRBD2,TGTGCCAGCACCTCGACTAGCGGGGGAGGTGAGACCCAGTACTTC,CASTSTSGGGETQYF
NA,TRBV7-6,TRBJ1-3,TRBD1,TGTGCCAGCAGTTTCGGGACAGGTACTGGAAACACCATATATTTT,CASSFGTGTGNTIYF
NA,TRBV24-1,TRBJ2-1,NA,TGTGCCACCAGTGGAGGGCAGGGAACCTACAATGAGCAGTTCTTC,CATSGGQGTYNEQFF
NA,TRBV7-8,TRBJ2-1,NA,TGTGCCAGCAGCTTAGTTTGGAGAGGTGAGCAGTTCTTC,CASSLVWRGEQFF
few,TRBV12-5,TRBJ2-5,NA,TGTGCTAGTGGTTTGGGGACGGGGGCCCCCGAAGAGACCCAGTACTTC,CASGLGTGAPEETQYF
NA,TRBV10-3,TRBJ1-2,NA,TGTGCCATCAGTGATCGGGAGCACGGTGGCTACACCTTC,CAISDREHGGYTF
NA,TRBV19,TRBJ1-4,TRBD1,TGTGCCAGTAGAAGTACAGGGGGCGCGAATGAAAAACTGTTTTTT,CASRSTGGANEKLFF
NA,TRBV5-6,TRBJ1-2,NA,TGTGCCAGCAGACAAGCAGGGGTGGAACATGGCTACACCTTC,CASRQAGVEHGYTF
NA,TRBV2,TRBJ1-1,TRBD1,TGTGCCAGCAGTGAACAGGGGGCGACTGAAGCTTTCTTT,CASSEQGATEAFF
NA,TRBV7-8,TRBJ1-5,NA,TGTGCCAGCAGTTATAATAGCAATCAGCCCCAGCATTTT,CASSYNSNQPQHF
NA,TRBV6-5,TRBJ2-5,NA,TGTGCCAGCAGTCCTCTGGGGTACCAAGAGACCCAGTACTTC,CASSPLGYQETQYF
NA,TRBV18,TRBJ1-1,NA,TGTGCCAGCTCACCCCACTTTTCCGTCGTGGACACTGAAGCTTTCTTT,CASSPHFSVVDTEAFF
NA,TRBV18,TRBJ1-2,NA,TGTGCCAGCTCACCGCCCCGGGACGGCTATGGCTACACCTTC,CASSPPRDGYGYTF
NA,TRBV21-1,TRBJ2-7,NA,TGTGCCAGACTGCCTATGACAGGGAGCTCCTACGAGCAGTACTTC,CARLPMTGSSYEQYF